This T cell receptor (beta chain) appears in the sequencing data of a study of blood T cell repertoires in COVID-19. The overall study: Sample material is recorded as cDNA or gDNA derived from T cells, B-cell-depleted T cells, or PBMCs.

TCRdb keeps only in-frame clones here, not all; method: immunoSEQ multiplex PCR. The table shows about 140,000 clones, with approximately 84% occurring only once. This clone has only a few counts. The J segment lost 0 bases and the V segment lost 5 bases, leaving 7 bases of the junction unmatched. The CDR3 sequence is 16 residues long. CDR1 is SGHAT, CDR2 FQNNGV, per germline. The J gene is TRBJ2-4, the V gene TRBV11-2, with 7 bases that match TRBD1. The sequenced sample consisted of peripheral blood. This clonotype was sampled from a woman aged 55-75 years with acute or convalescent COVID-19. CDR3 DNA: TGTGCCAGCAGCCCAAGGACAGGACTAGCCAAAAACATTCAGTACTTC. Translation gives CASSPRTGLAKNIQYF.